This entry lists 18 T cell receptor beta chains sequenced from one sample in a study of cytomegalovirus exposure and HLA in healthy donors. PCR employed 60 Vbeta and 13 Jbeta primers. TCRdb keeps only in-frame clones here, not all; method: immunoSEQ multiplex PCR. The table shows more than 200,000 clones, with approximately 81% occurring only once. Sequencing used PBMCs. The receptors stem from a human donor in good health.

The CDR3 protein is CASRGQGRPCCTDTQYF. The CDR3 nucleotides are TGTGCCAGCAGGGGACAGGGGCGCCCATGTTGCACAGATACGCAGTATTTT. The rearrangement links TRBV6-4 to TRBJ2-3, with 10 bases identical to TRBD1. CDR1 is MRHNA, CDR2 SNTAGT, per germline. Trimming cost V 6 bases and J 1 base; bases outside gene matches: 10. The CDR3 has 17 amino acids.

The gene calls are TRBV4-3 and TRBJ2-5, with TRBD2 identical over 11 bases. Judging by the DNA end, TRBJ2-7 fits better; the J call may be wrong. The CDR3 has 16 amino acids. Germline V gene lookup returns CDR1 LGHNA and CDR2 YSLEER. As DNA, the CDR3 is TGCGCCAGCAGCCGACTGACTAGCGGGATACCGTACGAGCAGTACTTC. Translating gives CASSRLTSGIPYEQYF.

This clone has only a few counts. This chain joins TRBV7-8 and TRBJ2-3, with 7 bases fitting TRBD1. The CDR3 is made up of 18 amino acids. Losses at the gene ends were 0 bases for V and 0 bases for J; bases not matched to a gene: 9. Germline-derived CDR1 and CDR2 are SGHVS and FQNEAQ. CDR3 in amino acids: CASSLALQGTTSTDTQYF. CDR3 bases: TGTGCCAGCAGCTTAGCTTTACAGGGGACAACTAGCACAGATACGCAGTATTTT.

The CDR3 sequence is CASSQDGTPKNIQYF. The CDR3 region has the DNA TGTGCCAGCAGCCAAGATGGGACACCCAAAAACATTCAGTACTTC. The chain has TRBV14 and TRBJ2-4; possibly TRBD1 for D (6 bases). V was shortened by 0 bases and J by 2 bases, with 8 bases between the two germline ends. Germline values: CDR1 SGHDN, CDR2 FVKESK. The CDR3 covers 15 residues. The full variable domain, in which reference TRBV14 and TRBJ2-4 provide the parts outside the CDR3, is EAGVTQFPSHSVIEKGQTVTLRCDPISGHDNLYWYRRVMGKEIKFLLHFVKESKQDESGMPNNRFLAERTGGTYSTLKVQPAELEDSGVYFCASSQDGTPKNIQYFGAGTRLSVL.

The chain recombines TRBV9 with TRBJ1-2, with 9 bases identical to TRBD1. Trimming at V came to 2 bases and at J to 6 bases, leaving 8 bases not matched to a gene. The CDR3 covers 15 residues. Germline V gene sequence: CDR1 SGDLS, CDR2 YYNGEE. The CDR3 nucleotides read TGTGCCAGCAGCGTGAGAATAGGGACAGGGAATGGCTACACCTTC. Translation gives CASSVRIGTGNGYTF.

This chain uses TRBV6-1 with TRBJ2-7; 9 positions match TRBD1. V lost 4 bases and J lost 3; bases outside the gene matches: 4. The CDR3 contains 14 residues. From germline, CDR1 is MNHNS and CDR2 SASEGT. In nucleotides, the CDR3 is TGTGCCAGCAGTGGCGGGACAGGGCGCTACGAGCAGTACTTC. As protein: CASSGGTGRYEQYF.

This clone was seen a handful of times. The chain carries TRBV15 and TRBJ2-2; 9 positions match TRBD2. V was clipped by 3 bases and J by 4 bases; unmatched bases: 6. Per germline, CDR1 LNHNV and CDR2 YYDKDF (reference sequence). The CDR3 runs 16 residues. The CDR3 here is CATSRLLAGSTGELFF. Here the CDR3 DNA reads TGTGCCACCAGCAGGCTCCTAGCGGGAAGCACCGGGGAGCTGTTTTTT.

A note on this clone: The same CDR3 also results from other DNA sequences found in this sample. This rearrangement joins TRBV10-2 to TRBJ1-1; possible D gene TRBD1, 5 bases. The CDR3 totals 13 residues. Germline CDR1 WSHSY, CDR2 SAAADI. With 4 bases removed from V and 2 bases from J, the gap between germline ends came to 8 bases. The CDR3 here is CASSAGGNTEAFF. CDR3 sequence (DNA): TGCGCCAGCAGTGCGGGGGGAAACACTGAAGCTTTCTTT.

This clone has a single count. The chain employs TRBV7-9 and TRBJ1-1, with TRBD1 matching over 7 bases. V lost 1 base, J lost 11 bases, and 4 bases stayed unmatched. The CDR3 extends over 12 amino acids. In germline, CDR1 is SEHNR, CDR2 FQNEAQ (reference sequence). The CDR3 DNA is TGTGCCAGCAGCTTAGGGGACAGATCCGCTTTCTTT. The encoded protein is CASSLGDRSAFF.

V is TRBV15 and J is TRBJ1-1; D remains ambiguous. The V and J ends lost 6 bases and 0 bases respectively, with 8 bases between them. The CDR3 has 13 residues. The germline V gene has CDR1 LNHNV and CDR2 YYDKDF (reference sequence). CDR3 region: CATRETLNTEAFF. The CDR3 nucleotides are TGTGCCACCAGGGAGACTTTGAACACTGAAGCTTTCTTT.

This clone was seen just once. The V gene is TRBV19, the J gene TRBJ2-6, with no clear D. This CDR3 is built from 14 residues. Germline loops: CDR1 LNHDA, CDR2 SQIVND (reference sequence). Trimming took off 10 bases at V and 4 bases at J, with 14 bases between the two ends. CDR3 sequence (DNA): TGTGCCACGCTAGGAGATGGGGGGGCCAACGTCCTGACTTTC. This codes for CATLGDGGANVLTF.

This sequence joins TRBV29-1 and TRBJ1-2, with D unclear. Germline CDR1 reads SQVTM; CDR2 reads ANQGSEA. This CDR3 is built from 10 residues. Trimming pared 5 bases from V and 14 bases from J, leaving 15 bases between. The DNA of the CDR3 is TGCAGCGTTCAAACGGGAAAGGAAACCTTC. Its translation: CSVQTGKETF. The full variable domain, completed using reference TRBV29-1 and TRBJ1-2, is SAVISQKPSRDICQRGTSLTIQCQVDSQVTMMFWYRQQPGQSLTLIATANQGSEATYESGFVIDKFPISRPNLTFSTLTVSNMSPEDSSIYLCSVQTGKETFGSGTRLTVV.

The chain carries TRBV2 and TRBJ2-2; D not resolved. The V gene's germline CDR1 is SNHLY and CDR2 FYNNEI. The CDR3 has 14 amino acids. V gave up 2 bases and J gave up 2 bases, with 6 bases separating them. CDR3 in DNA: TGTGCCAGCAGTGAAAGAGTCAACACCGGGGAGCTGTTTTTT. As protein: CASSERVNTGELFF.

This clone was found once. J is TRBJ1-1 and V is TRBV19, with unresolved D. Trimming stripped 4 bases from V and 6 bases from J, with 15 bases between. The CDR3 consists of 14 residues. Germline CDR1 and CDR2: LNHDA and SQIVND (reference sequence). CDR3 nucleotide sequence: TGTGCCAGTAGTACTCGGACTTATAGGGCTGAAGCTTTCTTT. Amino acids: CASSTRTYRAEAFF.

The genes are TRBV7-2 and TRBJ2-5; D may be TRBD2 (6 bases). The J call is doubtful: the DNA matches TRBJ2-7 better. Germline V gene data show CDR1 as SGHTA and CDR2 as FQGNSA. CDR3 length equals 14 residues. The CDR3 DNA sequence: TGTGCCAGCAGCCGGGGACCTAGCGAGGTCGAGCAGTACTTC. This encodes CASSRGPSEVEQYF.

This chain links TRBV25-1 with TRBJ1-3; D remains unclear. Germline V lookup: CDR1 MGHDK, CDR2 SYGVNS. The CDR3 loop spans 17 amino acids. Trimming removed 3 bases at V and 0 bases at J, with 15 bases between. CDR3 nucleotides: TGTGCCAGCAGTGACATGGCCCCTTACGTCTCTGGAAACACCATATATTTT. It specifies CASSDMAPYVSGNTIYF.

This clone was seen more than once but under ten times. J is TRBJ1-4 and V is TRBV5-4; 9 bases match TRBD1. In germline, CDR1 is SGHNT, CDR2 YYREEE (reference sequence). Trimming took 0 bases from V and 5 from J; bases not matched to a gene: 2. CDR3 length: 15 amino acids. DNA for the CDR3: TGTGCCAGCAGCTTGGTTGGGACAGGGAATGAAAAACTGTTTTTT. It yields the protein CASSLVGTGNEKLFF.

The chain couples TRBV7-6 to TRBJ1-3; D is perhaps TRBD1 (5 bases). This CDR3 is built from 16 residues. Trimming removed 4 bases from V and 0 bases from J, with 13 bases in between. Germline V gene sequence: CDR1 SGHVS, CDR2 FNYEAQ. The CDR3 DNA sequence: TGTGCCAGCAGCTCCACTTCAGGGCTCTCTGGAAACACCATATATTTT. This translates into CASSSTSGLSGNTIYF. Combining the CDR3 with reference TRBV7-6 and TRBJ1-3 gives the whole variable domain GAGVSQSPRYKVTKRGQDVALRCDPISGHVSLYWYRQALGQGPEFLTYFNYEAQQDKSGLPNDRFSAERPEGSISTLTIQRTEQRDSAMYRCASSSTSGLSGNTIYFGEGSWLTVV.